Following are 4 T cell receptor beta chains from one sample sequenced in a study of shared clonotypes between healthy human individuals. Profiling relied on immunoSEQ multiplex PCR, and the TCRdb table lists in-frame clones only, not all of them. This sample has around 980,000 clones; around 78% occur once, and the top ten carry under 0.8%. Sequenced: memory CD4+ T cells from PBMCs. Subset given: CD45RA-negative fraction. The receptors were sampled from a man aged 18 to 35 in good health. Some clones in this sample may be carry-over from other donors' samples.

This clone was counted ten times or more. The CDR3 region is CASSQTPLGQAFF. CDR3 sequence (DNA): TGTGCCAGCAGCCAGACTCCGTTAGGACAGGCTTTCTTT. The gene calls are TRBV11-2 and TRBJ1-1, with a tentative D call TRBD1 (6 bases). Trimming removed 5 bases from V and 11 bases from J, with 18 bases in between. The CDR3 runs to 13 residues. Germline CDR1 SGHAT, CDR2 FQNNGV. Filled out from reference TRBV11-2 and TRBJ1-1, the complete variable domain reads EAGVAQSPRYKIIEKRQSVAFWCNPISGHATLYWYQQILGQGPKLLIQFQNNGVVDDSQLPKDRFSAERLKGVDSTLKIQPAKLEDSAVYLCASSQTPLGQAFFGQGTRLTVV.

This chain joins TRBV15 and TRBJ1-2; D is perhaps TRBD1 (5 bases). The V end lost 1 base, the J end lost 4 bases, and 13 bases lay between the germline ends. The CDR3 loop spans 15 amino acids. CDR1 and CDR2 from the germline V gene are LNHNV and YYDKDF (reference sequence). CDR3 protein: CATSRASGHTYGYTF. The CDR3 DNA follows: TGTGCCACCAGCAGAGCGTCAGGGCATACCTATGGCTACACCTTC.

The J gene is TRBJ2-1, the V gene TRBV29-1; maybe TRBD1 (6 bases). CDR1 and CDR2 (germline): SQVTM, ANQGSEA. This CDR3 has 16 residues. With 4 bases removed from V and 5 bases from J, the gap between germline ends came to 21 bases. The CDR3 sequence: CSVASLGQLVDNEQFF. Written as DNA, the CDR3 is TGCAGCGTTGCATCACTCGGACAGCTTGTCGACAATGAGCAGTTCTTC.

The sample holds one count of this clone. The chain joins TRBV28 to TRBJ1-3, with D tentatively TRBD1 (5 bases). The CDR3 extends over 14 amino acids. Germline lookup yields CDR1 MDHEN and CDR2 SYDVKM. Trimming removed 6 bases from V and 9 bases from J, with 18 bases in between. This chain's CDR3 is CASRPGGGVSTIYF. CDR3 nucleotide sequence: TGTGCCAGCAGGCCGGGTGGAGGGGTGAGCACCATATATTTT.